The clone carrying this TCR beta chain has more than one count but fewer than ten. What it binds is unknown. The source of the sample is a study of OX40 agonist ivuxolimab in advanced cancers. Study at large: An anti-OX40 (CD134) antibody with agonistic activity, ivuxolimab, was administered to patients. Patients were roughly 87% male with ages roughly 20 to 80, mean roughly 55.

Study-wide points: CD8+ T cells showed, on average, more clonal expansion than CD4+ cells.

V gave up 1 base and J gave up 10 bases, with 9 bases separating them. The CDR3 is 12 residues long. Germline CDR1 reads SGHVS; CDR2 reads FNYEAQ. Some clones are missing from TCRdb's copy, which holds only in-frame ones; the method was immunoSEQ multiplex PCR. Counted here are roughly 64,000 clones, 82% occurring once; the ten biggest clones make up 5%. The gene calls are TRBV7-6 and TRBJ2-3; D call uncertain. The TCR sequence derives from an adult with an advanced solid tumor such as melanoma, head and neck, liver or kidney cancer. The sequencing here drew on CD4+ or CD8+ T cells sorted from blood, taken in a trial of the OX40 agonist ivuxolimab. CDR3 in amino acids: CASSLERSAQYF. DNA of the CDR3: TGTGCCAGCAGCTTAGAACGATCCGCGCAGTATTTT. Full variable domain (rest looked up from reference TRBV7-6 and TRBJ2-3): GAGVSQSPRYKVTKRGQDVALRCDPISGHVSLYWYRQALGQGPEFLTYFNYEAQQDKSGLPNDRFSAERPEGSISTLTIQRTEQRDSAMYRCASSLERSAQYFGPGTRLTVL.